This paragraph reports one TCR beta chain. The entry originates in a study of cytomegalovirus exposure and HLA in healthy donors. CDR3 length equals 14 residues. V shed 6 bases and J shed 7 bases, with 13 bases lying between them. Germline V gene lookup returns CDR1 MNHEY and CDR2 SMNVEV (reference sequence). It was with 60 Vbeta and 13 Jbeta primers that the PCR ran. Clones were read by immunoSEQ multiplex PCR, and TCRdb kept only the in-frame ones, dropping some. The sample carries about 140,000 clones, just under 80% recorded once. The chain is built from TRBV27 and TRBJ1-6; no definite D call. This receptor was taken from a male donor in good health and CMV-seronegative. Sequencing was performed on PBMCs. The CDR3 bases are TGTGCCAGCAGAAAGCACGCGGCGAATTCACCCCTCCACTTT. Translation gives CASRKHAANSPLHF.